Listed below are T cell receptor beta chains from one sample, sequenced in a study of cytomegalovirus exposure and HLA in healthy donors. Here immunoSEQ multiplex PCR was the method, and the copy in TCRdb shows in-frame clones only, minus some. The sample lists 65,000 to 90,000 clones; over 60% were seen once. Sequenced: PBMCs. Source of these receptors: a man in his forties in good health and CMV-seronegative. Each CDR3 is given with its conserved first and last residue. Fields, in order: CDR3 length, V gene, clone size, J gene, D gene, CDR3 protein, CDR3 DNA. A D gene is named only where the DNA matches it firmly. Only part of the rows carry a size: once, few, many, or a class if the clone is expanded.

len: 14
v_gene: TRBV6-1
abundance: -
j_gene: TRBJ1-4
d_gene: TRBD1
CDR3aa: CASRTGTDEGKLFF
CDR3nt: TGTGCCAGCAGGACCGGGACAGACGAGGGAAAACTGTTTTTT

len: 13
v_gene: TRBV30
abundance: -
j_gene: TRBJ1-6
d_gene: -
CDR3aa: CAWSVKGVSPLHF
CDR3nt: TGTGCCTGGAGTGTAAAGGGGGTTTCACCCCTCCACTTT

len: 14
v_gene: TRBV9
abundance: -
j_gene: TRBJ2-3
d_gene: -
CDR3aa: CASSVDKLADTQYF
CDR3nt: TGTGCCAGCAGCGTAGACAAATTGGCAGATACGCAGTATTTT

len: 14
v_gene: TRBV4-1
abundance: few
j_gene: TRBJ1-1
d_gene: -
CDR3aa: CASSQTELGTEAFF
CDR3nt: TGCGCCAGCAGCCAAACGGAGTTGGGCACTGAAGCTTTCTTT

len: 15
v_gene: TRBV2
abundance: -
j_gene: TRBJ1-5
d_gene: -
CDR3aa: CASSGAGLSNQPQHF
CDR3nt: TGTGCCAGCAGTGGGGCAGGGCTTAGCAATCAGCCCCAGCATTTT

len: 14
v_gene: TRBV4-3
abundance: -
j_gene: TRBJ2-7
d_gene: -
CDR3aa: CASSLLRIGDEQYF
CDR3nt: TGCGCCAGCAGCCTCCTGCGGATCGGGGACGAGCAGTACTTC

len: 15
v_gene: TRBV7-2
abundance: -
j_gene: TRBJ2-7
d_gene: TRBD1
CDR3aa: CASSSAGTVVYEQYF
CDR3nt: TGTGCCAGCAGCTCCGCCGGGACAGTTGTCTACGAGCAGTACTTC

len: 15
v_gene: TRBV9
abundance: -
j_gene: TRBJ1-4
d_gene: TRBD1
CDR3aa: CASSLRTGQNEKLFF
CDR3nt: TGTGCCAGCAGCCTGAGGACAGGCCAGAATGAAAAACTGTTTTTT

len: 9
v_gene: TRBV30
abundance: medium-sized
j_gene: TRBJ1-1
d_gene: -
CDR3aa: CAWSSKAFF
CDR3nt: TGTGCCTGGAGTTCCAAAGCTTTCTTT

len: 15
v_gene: TRBV9
abundance: -
j_gene: TRBJ2-1
d_gene: TRBD2
CDR3aa: CASSVASGVQNEQFF
CDR3nt: TGTGCCAGCAGCGTAGCTAGCGGGGTTCAAAATGAGCAGTTCTTC

len: 16
v_gene: TRBV6-1
abundance: -
j_gene: TRBJ1-1
d_gene: TRBD1
CDR3aa: CASSAGTGGWNTEAFF
CDR3nt: TGTGCCAGCAGTGCCGGGACAGGGGGCTGGAACACTGAAGCTTTCTTT

len: 14
v_gene: TRBV27
abundance: -
j_gene: TRBJ2-7
d_gene: TRBD1
CDR3aa: CASSLTGLSYEQYF
CDR3nt: TGTGCCAGCAGTTTGACAGGGCTCTCCTACGAGCAGTACTTC

len: 13
v_gene: TRBV6-5
abundance: few
j_gene: TRBJ2-4
d_gene: TRBD2
CDR3aa: CASSYRRGGSWYF
CDR3nt: TGTGCCAGCAGTTACAGGCGGGGGGGCTCCTGGTACTTC

len: 19
v_gene: TRBV7-2
abundance: few
j_gene: TRBJ1-6
d_gene: TRBD1
CDR3aa: CASSLVYRGGSSYNSPLHF
CDR3nt: TGTGCCAGCAGCTTAGTCTACAGGGGTGGGAGCTCCTATAATTCACCCCTCCACTTT

len: 16
v_gene: TRBV30
abundance: -
j_gene: TRBJ2-3
d_gene: -
CDR3aa: CAWYSGLAGGTDTQYF
CDR3nt: TGTGCCTGGTATTCTGGGCTAGCTGGGGGCACAGATACGCAGTATTTT

len: 12
v_gene: TRBV10-3
abundance: -
j_gene: TRBJ2-1
d_gene: -
CDR3aa: CAIQQDYNEQFF
CDR3nt: TGTGCCATCCAACAGGACTACAATGAGCAGTTCTTC

len: 14
v_gene: TRBV18
abundance: -
j_gene: TRBJ1-1
d_gene: -
CDR3aa: CASSPVALNTEAFF
CDR3nt: TGTGCCAGCTCACCGGTCGCGTTAAACACTGAAGCTTTCTTT

len: 16
v_gene: TRBV10-3
abundance: -
j_gene: TRBJ2-7
d_gene: TRBD1
CDR3aa: CAISGRPGQSSYEQYF
CDR3nt: TGTGCCATCAGTGGGCGTCCGGGACAGTCCTCCTACGAGCAGTACTTC

len: 16
v_gene: TRBV4-2
abundance: -
j_gene: TRBJ1-2
d_gene: -
CDR3aa: CASSQDFGGENYGYTF
CDR3nt: TGTGCCAGCAGCCAAGATTTTGGAGGGGAGAATTATGGCTACACCTTC

len: 15
v_gene: TRBV5-4
abundance: -
j_gene: TRBJ1-2
d_gene: TRBD1
CDR3aa: CASSLQGQGTIGYTF
CDR3nt: TGTGCCAGCAGCTTGCAGGGACAGGGGACCATTGGCTACACCTTC